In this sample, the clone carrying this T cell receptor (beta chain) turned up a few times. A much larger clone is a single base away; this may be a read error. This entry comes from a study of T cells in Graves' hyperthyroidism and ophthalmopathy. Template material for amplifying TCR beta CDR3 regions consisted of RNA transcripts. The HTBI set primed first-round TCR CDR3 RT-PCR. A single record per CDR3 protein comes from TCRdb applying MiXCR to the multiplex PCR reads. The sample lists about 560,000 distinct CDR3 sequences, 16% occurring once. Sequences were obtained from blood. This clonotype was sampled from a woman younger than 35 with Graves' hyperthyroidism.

The CDR3 reads CASSSSGTGFCEQYF. Here the CDR3 DNA reads TGTGCCAGCAGCTCCTCCGGGACAGGGTTTTGCGAGCAGTACTTC. This chain uses TRBV6-2 or TRBV6-3 with TRBJ2-7, with 9 bases lining up with TRBD1. Unmatched junction bases numbered 12, after V lost 6 bases and J lost 6 bases. This CDR3 comprises 15 residues. Looked up from germline, CDR1 is MNHEY and CDR2 is SVGEGT.